This T cell receptor beta chain was retrieved from a study of blood T cell repertoires in COVID-19. Study-level information: Nucleic acid was either cDNA or gDNA, and it came from T cells, B-cell-depleted T cells, or PBMCs.

TCRdb keeps only in-frame clones here, not all; method: immunoSEQ multiplex PCR. The data contain 260,000 or so clones, under 90% of them singletons. Per the germline V gene, CDR1 is SGHRS and CDR2 is YFSETQ. The V gene end was trimmed by 3 bases and the J gene end by 2 bases; junction bases not matched to a gene: 4. This CDR3 spans 16 amino acids. The rearrangement joins TRBV5-1 to TRBJ2-1; 11 bases align to TRBD2. The specimen sequenced was PBMCs or T cells enriched from blood (not recorded which). The TCR was taken from a man aged 18 to 30 who had recovered from COVID-19. The CDR3 DNA follows: TGCGCCAGCAGCTCACTAGCGGGGGAGGCCTACAATGAGCAGTTCTTC. Translation gives CASSSLAGEAYNEQFF.